Listed below are T cell receptor beta chains from one sample, sequenced in a study of radiotherapy plus CTLA-4 blockade in lung cancer. Profiled with immunoSEQ multiplex PCR; TCRdb holds only in-frame clones, not every one. The sample contains more than 60,000 clones, approximately 76% of which appear only once. The sequencing used peripheral blood, collected from a patient treated with radiotherapy plus ipilimumab. The receptor set was obtained from a human donor with non-small cell lung cancer who had a complete response to radiotherapy plus ipilimumab. CDR3s include the opening cysteine and the closing phenylalanine or tryptophan. The D gene is left open where the match is weak. For some rows the clone size is stated as once, few or many, or as a class when expanded; others skip it.

TRBJ1-3 | - | few | TRBV15 | CATGKTGISGNTIYF | TGTGCCACCGGGAAGACAGGAATCTCTGGAAACACCATATATTTT
TRBJ2-1 | TRBD2 | once | TRBV10-2 | CASRLAGWAMEQFF | TGCGCCAGCCGACTAGCGGGGTGGGCAATGGAGCAGTTCTTC
TRBJ2-3 | TRBD2 | - | TRBV18 | CASSPGRGTDTQYF | TGTGCCAGCTCACCAGGGAGGGGCACAGATACGCAGTATTTT
TRBJ2-2 | TRBD2 | few | TRBV4-1 | CASSQERRGSVTGELFF | TGCGCCAGCAGCCAAGAGCGGCGCGGGAGTGTCACCGGGGAGCTGTTTTTT
TRBJ2-7 | - | - | TRBV5-4 | CASSFRGPLGPHEQYF | TGTGCCAGCAGCTTCAGGGGCCCTTTAGGGCCCCACGAGCAGTACTTC
TRBJ1-4 | - | - | TRBV29-1 | CSVPNPGGEKLFF | TGCAGCGTCCCGAACCCGGGGGGCGAAAAACTGTTTTTT
TRBJ2-7 | - | - | TRBV4-3 | CASSQNRVGEQYF | TGCGCCAGCAGCCAAAACAGGGTTGGCGAGCAGTACTTC
TRBJ2-1 | TRBD2 | once | TRBV7-6 | CASSFGLAGGNEQFF | TGTGCCAGCAGCTTTGGGCTAGCGGGGGGCAATGAGCAGTTCTTC
TRBJ1-2 | TRBD1 | - | TRBV11-2 | CASSRLAGGNYGYTF | TGTGCCAGCAGCCGTTTGGCAGGGGGGAACTATGGCTACACCTTC
TRBJ2-3 | - | - | TRBV5-1 | CASSFGDIEDTQYF | TGCGCCAGCAGCTTCGGGGATATAGAAGATACGCAGTATTTT
TRBJ2-7 | TRBD2 | - | TRBV11-2 | CASSLGLAGAYEQYF | TGTGCCAGCAGCCTCGGACTAGCGGGGGCGTACGAGCAGTACTTC
TRBJ1-2 | - | - | TRBV4-2 | CASSSGGGPTANYGYTF | TGTGCCAGCAGTTCTGGGGGGGGGCCGACCGCTAACTATGGCTACACCTTC
TRBJ1-6 | - | - | TRBV30 | CAWSIIGASNSPLHF | TGTGCCTGGAGTATCATAGGGGCAAGTAATTCACCCCTCCACTTT
TRBJ1-5 | - | - | TRBV6-1 | CASSAYRDNVGNQPQHF | TGTGCCAGCAGTGCTTACCGGGACAACGTGGGAAATCAGCCCCAGCATTTT
TRBJ2-3 | - | - | TRBV5-1 | CASSLGVYTDTQYF | TGCGCCAGCAGCTTGGGCGTATACACAGATACGCAGTATTTT
TRBJ2-2 | - | - | TRBV2 | CASNRFSSTGELFF | TGTGCCAGCAATCGGTTCTCCTCCACCGGGGAGCTGTTTTTT
TRBJ2-3 | TRBD2 | few | TRBV5-6 | CASSLVSGGTDTQYF | TGTGCCAGCAGCTTGGTTAGCGGGGGAACAGATACGCAGTATTTT
TRBJ1-1 | - | - | TRBV30 | CARKPLSRRAFSTEAFF | TGTGCCAGAAAACCTCTCTCGAGGAGAGCATTTAGCACTGAAGCTTTCTTT
TRBJ2-1 | TRBD2 | - | TRBV6-5 | CASSYPGLAGHEQFF | TGTGCCAGCAGTTATCCGGGACTAGCGGGACATGAGCAGTTCTTC
TRBJ1-1 | - | - | TRBV11-2 | CASSRVTEAFF | TGTGCCAGCAGCCGGGTTACTGAAGCTTTCTTT
TRBJ1-3 | TRBD1 | few | TRBV5-6 | CASSIGTGGSSGNTIYF | TGTGCCAGCAGCATCGGCACAGGGGGAAGCTCTGGAAACACCATATATTTT
TRBJ1-5 | - | - | TRBV7-8 | CASSLSGIASNQPQHF | TGTGCCAGCAGCCTCTCGGGAATCGCTAGCAATCAGCCCCAGCATTTT
TRBJ1-3 | TRBD1 | few | TRBV7-2 | CASSLSRQGAGNTIYF | TGTGCCAGCAGCCTCAGTAGACAGGGGGCTGGAAACACCATATATTTT
TRBJ2-7 | TRBD2 | - | TRBV27 | CASSLDGLAGGPYEQYF | TGTGCCAGCAGTCTCGATGGACTAGCGGGAGGACCCTACGAGCAGTACTTC
TRBJ2-7 | TRBD2 | - | TRBV6-6 | CASSYDWGGGPHEQYF | TGTGCCAGCAGTTACGATTGGGGCGGGGGGCCCCACGAGCAGTACTTC
TRBJ1-2 | TRBD1 | once | TRBV28 | CASGTVYGYTF | TGTGCCAGCGGGACAGTGTATGGCTACACCTTC
TRBJ2-4 | TRBD2 | - | TRBV7-3 | CASSLGGENIQYF | TGTGCCAGCAGCTTGGGGGGGGAGAACATTCAGTACTTC
TRBJ1-4 | - | - | TRBV2 | CASSSDRVNEKLFF | TGTGCCAGCAGTAGCGACAGAGTTAATGAAAAACTGTTTTTT
TRBJ1-2 | TRBD1 | few | TRBV30 | CAWNGQGAPGYGYTF | TGTGCCTGGAACGGACAGGGGGCGCCTGGCTATGGCTACACCTTC
TRBJ2-7 | TRBD1 | - | TRBV20-1 | CSSDRAYEQYF | TGCAGCAGCGACAGGGCCTACGAGCAGTACTTC
TRBJ1-5 | TRBD1 | few | TRBV10-3 | CAISDQGAGQPQHF | TGTGCCATCAGTGATCAGGGGGCTGGTCAGCCCCAGCATTTT
TRBJ1-2 | - | - | TRBV30 | CAWSASTGSNYGYTF | TGTGCCTGGAGTGCATCGACAGGCTCTAACTATGGCTACACCTTC
TRBJ2-1 | TRBD1 | - | TRBV19 | CASSRLGPGTASNEQFF | TGTGCCAGTAGTCGACTCGGACCCGGGACAGCTTCAAATGAGCAGTTCTTC
TRBJ1-5 | TRBD1 | - | TRBV7-8 | CASSLVRDRGQPQHF | TGTGCCAGCAGCTTAGTAAGGGACAGGGGACAGCCCCAGCATTTT
TRBJ2-1 | - | - | TRBV2 | CASRGTPNEQFF | TGTGCCAGCAGGGGGACACCCAATGAGCAGTTCTTC
TRBJ1-1 | - | many | TRBV2 | CASSVPGYEAFF | TGTGCCAGCAGTGTCCCAGGGTATGAAGCTTTCTTT
TRBJ2-4 | TRBD2 | - | TRBV4-2 | CASSQDPTSGTKNIQYF | TGTGCCAGCAGCCAAGATCCCACTAGCGGGACCAAAAACATTCAGTACTTC
TRBJ2-7 | TRBD1 | once | TRBV6-5 | CASSYQTGGYEQYF | TGTGCCAGCAGTTACCAAACAGGGGGCTACGAGCAGTACTTC
TRBJ1-1 | - | - | TRBV5-1 | CASSLFAEANTEAFF | TGCGCCAGCAGCTTGTTCGCCGAGGCGAACACTGAAGCTTTCTTT
TRBJ1-5 | - | - | TRBV6-1 | CASKERLAQPQHF | TGTGCCAGCAAGGAGCGGCTTGCTCAGCCCCAGCATTTT
TRBJ2-1 | - | - | TRBV27 | CASSFIGGSYNEQFF | TGTGCCAGCAGTTTTATCGGGGGCTCCTACAATGAGCAGTTCTTC
TRBJ2-1 | TRBD1 | few | TRBV7-6 | CASSLWDRGLSLRNEQFF | TGTGCCAGCAGCTTATGGGACAGGGGTCTAAGCCTAAGAAATGAGCAGTTCTTC
TRBJ2-1 | - | once | TRBV6-5 | CASSSRLINEQFF | TGTGCCAGCAGCAGTCGACTGATCAATGAGCAGTTCTTC
TRBJ1-2 | - | - | TRBV9 | CASSVDPGRNYGYTF | TGCGCCAGCAGCGTAGATCCAGGGAGGAACTATGGCTACACCTTC
TRBJ1-2 | - | - | TRBV4-1 | CASSQDRLWLQGYGYTF | TGCGCCAGCAGCCAAGATCGGTTATGGTTGCAGGGCTATGGCTACACCTTC
TRBJ2-5 | TRBD2 | few | TRBV5-1 | CASSSRSGGQETQYF | TGCGCCAGCAGCTCCCGATCGGGGGGCCAAGAGACCCAGTACTTC
TRBJ2-7 | TRBD1 | once | TRBV5-6 | CASSFGTGVYF | TGTGCCAGCAGCTTTGGGACAGGGGTGTACTTC
TRBJ2-7 | - | - | TRBV19 | CASSRSSRWSAYEQYF | TGTGCCAGTAGTAGATCCTCTAGGTGGAGTGCCTACGAGCAGTACTTC
TRBJ1-2 | - | - | TRBV29-1 | CSVLTGENYGYTF | TGCAGCGTCTTGACAGGCGAGAACTATGGCTACACCTTC
TRBJ1-1 | - | - | TRBV5-1 | CASSLEPLNTEAFF | TGCGCCAGCAGCTTGGAGCCACTGAACACTGAAGCTTTCTTT
TRBJ1-1 | - | once | TRBV30 | CAWTADLNTEAFF | TGTGCCTGGACCGCCGACTTAAACACTGAAGCTTTCTTT
TRBJ2-5 | - | - | TRBV29-1 | CSVAAGGPRETQYF | TGCAGCGTCGCCGCCGGGGGGCCGCGGGAGACCCAGTACTTC
TRBJ2-1 | - | - | TRBV29-1 | CSVGGRGPNNEQFF | TGCAGCGTTGGAGGGCGGGGGCCTAACAATGAGCAGTTCTTC